This T cell receptor beta chain was documented in a study of blood T cell repertoires in COVID-19. Background on the study: The United States, Italy and Spain were the sources of the acute and convalescent COVID-19 samples. The analysed material was cDNA or gDNA that came from T cells, B-cell-depleted T cells, or PBMCs.

In the authors' workflow: Amplifying reference gene primers gave estimates of nucleated cell counts. Clones were read by immunoSEQ multiplex PCR, and TCRdb kept only the in-frame ones, dropping some. V and J calls and clone size are copied from that table; D and trimming were computed from the DNA. The sample contains fewer than 200,000 clones, under 85% of which appear only once. Germline values: CDR1 LNHDA, CDR2 SQIVND (reference sequence). V was trimmed by 8 bases and J by 2 bases, leaving 21 bases between them. The CDR3 spans 16 residues. The chain uses TRBV19 and TRBJ1-2; possible D gene TRBD1, 6 bases. The TCR was taken from a man between 60 and 75 years old who had recovered from COVID-19. Sample: peripheral blood. The CDR3 sequence is CASALKAGASNYGYTF. CDR3 nucleotides: TGTGCCAGTGCTCTCAAAGCAGGGGCTTCCAACTATGGCTACACCTTC. Complete variable domain (other parts from reference TRBV19 and TRBJ1-2): DGGITQSPKYLFRKEGQNVTLSCEQNLNHDAMYWYRQDPGQGLRLIYYSQIVNDFQKGDIAEGYSVSREKKESFPLTVTSAQKNPTAFYLCASALKAGASNYGYTFGSGTRLTVV.